A single sample gave rise to the 6 T cell receptor beta chains below, sequenced in a study of T-cell memory formation after mild COVID-19. Each CDR3 protein is one row after TCRdb ran MiXCR on the 5' RACE reads. The sample lists about 350,000 distinct CDR3 sequences; around 15% were seen once. Sequencing used PBMCs or a T cell subset sorted from them (not recorded which). The receptors here all came from a man aged 18 to 30 who had mild COVID-19 (a few samples of this study predate the infection). Cell type and time point are not known.

The chain has TRBV5-6 and TRBJ2-5; D gene uncertain. V dropped 0 bases and J dropped 5 bases, with 11 bases sitting between them. CDR1 is SGHDT, CDR2 YYEEEE, per germline. The CDR3 covers 14 residues. In nucleotides, the CDR3 is TGTGCCAGCAGCTTGGATGTTGGGTGGGAGACCCAGTACTTC. It translates to CASSLDVGWETQYF.

This clonotype turned up a few times. The V gene is TRBV4-3, the J gene TRBJ2-6; no definite D call. Trimming cost V 0 bases and J 2 bases, with 11 bases left between them. Per the germline V gene, CDR1 is LGHNA and CDR2 is YSLEER. The CDR3 consists of 17 residues. In DNA, the CDR3 is TGCGCCAGCAGCCAAGAAAGTTGGGCGGCTGGGGCCAACGTCCTGACTTTC. Its protein is CASSQESWAAGANVLTF.

This clonotype has at least ten counts. The CDR3 reads CASSFGTGGYGYTF. CDR3 bases: TGTGCCAGCAGCTTCGGGACAGGGGGCTATGGCTACACCTTC. This rearrangement joins TRBV7-2 to TRBJ1-2; 11 nucleotides match TRBD1. This CDR3 is 14 amino acids long. With 3 bases clipped from V and 4 bases from J, the junction kept 1 base outside the gene matches. Germline loops: CDR1 SGHTA, CDR2 FQGNSA.

This clonotype came up many times. The chain joins TRBV12-3 or TRBV12-4 to TRBJ2-2; perhaps TRBD1 as D (6 bases). Trimming stripped 7 bases from V and 7 bases from J, with 13 bases between. The CDR3 is made up of 13 amino acids. This CDR3 reads CASKLQGIGELFF. Here the CDR3 DNA reads TGTGCCAGCAAATTACAGGGAATCGGGGAGCTGTTTTTT.

The J gene is TRBJ2-7, the V gene TRBV5-1, with TRBD2 matching 8 bases. The CDR3 loop spans 13 amino acids. Germline assignment: CDR1 SGHRS and CDR2 YFSETQ. With 0 bases clipped from V and 5 bases from J, the junction kept 1 base outside the gene matches. CDR3 sequence (DNA): TGCGCCAGCAGCTTGGAAGCGGGGGACGAGCAGTACGTC. Encoded protein: CASSLEAGDEQYV.

This clonotype was detected a few times. The gene calls are TRBV2 and TRBJ1-1; 7 bases are a match to TRBD1. The junction had 7 bases not matched to a gene; V was cut back by 4 bases and J by 5 bases. This CDR3 has 14 amino acids. Germline V gene sequence: CDR1 SNHLY, CDR2 FYNNEI. The CDR3 sequence is CASSAQGRGTEAFF. The CDR3, as DNA: TGTGCCAGCAGTGCACAGGGGCGAGGGACTGAAGCTTTCTTT.